The rows below give T cell receptor beta chains drawn from one sample of a study of CD8 T cells in ankylosing spondylitis. MiXCR was run by TCRdb on the 5' RACE reads, yielding one entry per CDR3 protein. The repertoire holds under 300,000 distinct CDR3 sequences, with around 9.1% as singletons. The source material was blood, either unsorted or a sorted T cell fraction (not recorded which). Receptors originate from a male donor with ankylosing spondylitis or in good health (not recorded which). CDR3s include the opening cysteine and the closing phenylalanine or tryptophan. The D gene is left open where the match is weak. Clone size appears in some rows only: once, few, many, or a class for an expanded clone.

D gene	V gene	J gene	clone size	CDR3 protein	CDR3 DNA
TRBD1	TRBV5-1	TRBJ2-4	many	CASSLEDRVNIQYF	TGCGCCAGCAGCTTGGAGGACAGGGTGAACATTCAGTACTTC
-	TRBV7-2	TRBJ1-1	many	CASSLQEETEAFF	TGTGCCAGCAGCTTACAGGAGGAAACTGAAGCTTTCTTT
-	TRBV6-2/TRBV6-3	TRBJ2-1	many	CASMEGGKQFF	TGTGCCAGCATGGAGGGAGGAAAGCAGTTCTTC
-	TRBV7-2	TRBJ2-7	-	CAGSLAGSPAYEQYF	TGTGCCGGCAGCTTGGCCGGGTCACCTGCTTACGAGCAGTACTTC
TRBD2	TRBV20-1	TRBJ2-1	many	CSAASGRGANEQFF	TGCAGTGCTGCTAGCGGGAGGGGCGCCAATGAGCAGTTCTTC
TRBD1	TRBV7-9	TRBJ1-4	many	CASSPDRGEKLFF	TGTGCCAGCAGCCCGGACAGGGGCGAAAAACTGTTTTTT
-	TRBV7-3	TRBJ2-5	-	CASSPTPRGGEGETQYF	TGTGCCAGCAGCCCCACCCCTAGGGGGGGCGAGGGAGAGACCCAGTACTTC
-	TRBV20-1	TRBJ2-5	many	CSASLLGETQYF	TGCAGTGCTAGCCTCCTAGGAGAGACCCAGTACTTC
-	TRBV7-9	TRBJ1-4	many	CASSLGEASREKLFF	TGTGCCAGCAGCTTGGGAGAGGCCTCGCGTGAAAAACTGTTTTTT
-	TRBV12-3/TRBV12-4	TRBJ2-1	many	CASSLGDLGSYEQFF	TGTGCCAGCAGTTTGGGTGACCTCGGCAGCTATGAGCAGTTCTTC
TRBD2	TRBV5-1	TRBJ2-5	many	CASSSSGASQETQYF	TGCGCCAGCAGCTCAAGCGGGGCCAGCCAAGAGACCCAGTACTTC
-	TRBV7-2	TRBJ2-6	few	CASSAGPSSGANVLTF	TGTGCCAGCAGCGCCGGCCCGTCCTCTGGGGCCAACGTCCTGACTTTC
-	TRBV19	TRBJ1-5	many	CASSSGRFYSNQPQHF	TGTGCCAGTAGTTCAGGACGGTTTTATAGCAATCAGCCCCAGCATTTT
-	TRBV7-2	TRBJ2-1	-	CASSNVPNEQFF	TGTGCCAGCAGCAACGTGCCCAATGAGCAGTTCTTC
TRBD1	TRBV12-3/TRBV12-4	TRBJ1-5	few	CASRGQGHNQPQHF	TGTGCCAGCAGGGGACAGGGGCACAATCAGCCCCAGCATTTT
-	TRBV20-1	TRBJ1-2	many	CSASRAGGYTF	TGCAGTGCCTCGCGGGCGGGGGGCTACACCTTC
-	TRBV12-3/TRBV12-4	TRBJ2-1	many	CASSGLGTKGNEQFF	TGTGCCAGCAGTGGACTCGGGACCAAGGGAAATGAGCAGTTCTTC
TRBD1	TRBV7-2	TRBJ2-1	many	CASSLGQHSYNEQFF	TGTGCCAGCAGCTTGGGACAGCACTCCTACAATGAGCAGTTCTTC
TRBD1	TRBV6-5	TRBJ2-5	many	CASSYSNDGQETQETQYF	TGTGCCAGCAGTTACTCGAACGATGGACAGGAGACCCAAGAGACCCAGTACTTC
TRBD2	TRBV15	TRBJ2-3	-	CATSPRLAGGSDTQYF	TGTGCCACCAGCCCCCGACTAGCGGGGGGATCGGATACGCAGTATTTT
TRBD1	TRBV18	TRBJ2-1	-	CAGQGAAYNEQFF	TGTGCCGGACAGGGGGCGGCCTACAATGAGCAGTTCTTC
-	TRBV7-9	TRBJ1-2	many	CASSLGGAQGYTF	TGTGCCAGCAGCTTAGGTGGGGCGCAGGGCTACACCTTC
TRBD2	TRBV29-1	TRBJ2-3	many	CSVRAGGRTDTQYF	TGCAGCGTTCGAGCGGGAGGGCGGACAGATACGCAGTATTTT
-	TRBV5-8	TRBJ2-7	many	CASSPPVAWEQYF	TGTGCCAGCAGCCCCCCCGTGGCTTGGGAGCAATACTTC
-	TRBV5-1	TRBJ1-2	many	CASSVDGNNYGYTF	TGCGCCAGCAGCGTGGACGGGAATAACTATGGCTACACCTTC
-	TRBV10-2	TRBJ1-5	-	CASSGVNQPQHF	TGCGCCAGCAGTGGGGTGAATCAGCCCCAGCATTTT
-	TRBV5-1	TRBJ2-2	-	CASSPRGGNTGELFF	TGCGCCAGCAGCCCCCGTGGTGGGAACACCGGGGAGCTGTTTTTT
-	TRBV29-1	TRBJ2-1	many	CSVVWRGERDNEQFF	TGCAGCGTTGTGTGGAGGGGGGAAAGGGACAATGAGCAGTTCTTC
-	TRBV20-1	TRBJ1-1	many	CSARPWDIETEAFF	TGCAGTGCTAGGCCTTGGGACATTGAGACTGAAGCTTTCTTT